This entry describes one T cell receptor (beta chain). The antigen remains undetermined. These data belong to a study of cytomegalovirus exposure and HLA in healthy donors. Study details: An earlier analysis identified fewer than 130 million unique TCR beta sequences in about 180 million T cells. General study points: Association of 16,951 TCR beta sequences with HLA alleles was found at 0.05 false discovery rate in a later analysis.

Donors likely had unrecorded immune exposures despite being nominally healthy when sampled. Germline V gene sequence: CDR1 MGHDK, CDR2 SYGVNS. This CDR3 region has 15 residues. V lost 6 bases and J lost 4; bases outside the gene matches: 11. This PCR relied on a set of 60 Vbeta primers and 13 Jbeta primers. Authors' processing steps: Approximately 11 million of 75 million to 85 million unique TCR beta chains were shared, per a later count. This table comes from immunoSEQ multiplex PCR, and its TCRdb copy is limited to in-frame clones, with some not included. V, J and clone size derive from that table, while D and trimming were established from the DNA sequence. The sample consists of about 200,000 clones, approximately 82% of them appearing once.

This TCR came from a man between 18 and 29 years old in good health and CMV-seronegative. Sequencing was done on a sample of PBMCs. The chain uses TRBV25-1 and TRBJ2-7, with 8 bases lining up with TRBD1. CDR3: CASRAAAGGRYEQYF. CDR3 DNA: TGTGCCAGCAGAGCTGCTGCAGGGGGCAGATACGAGCAGTACTTC.